Listed here are 3 T cell receptor beta chains from one sample, sequenced in a study of blood T cell repertoires in COVID-19 (dated by TCRdb to 2020 to 2022). The library was obtained by the immunoSEQ multiplex PCR assay. In its TCRdb copy, this immuneACCESS table keeps in-frame sequences only and misses some clones. Where compared with another copy, unresolved V genes explain less than half of these, and the others have no known cause. Within this sample are 340,000 or so clones, with just over 85% of them counted one time only. The ten biggest clones cover 4% to 5% of the sample. The sample taken for sequencing was PBMCs or T cells enriched from blood (not recorded which). The receptors here all came from a woman in her thirties or forties with acute COVID-19.

V gene TRBV28 combines with J gene TRBJ1-4, with 9 bases that match TRBD1. Germline CDR1 reads MDHEN; CDR2 reads SYDVKM. CDR3 length: 15 amino acids. The J segment lost 6 bases and the V segment lost 6 bases, leaving 8 bases of the junction unmatched. Here the CDR3 DNA reads TGTGCCAGCAGGCCTACTACAGGGGGCGATGAAAAACTGTTTTTT. It encodes CASRPTTGGDEKLFF.

The chain joins TRBV21-1 to TRBJ1-1. TRBV21-1 is annotated as a pseudogene. The CDR3 length is 16 residues. This CDR3 reads CASSSWSSWCWTEAFF. Here the CDR3 DNA reads TGTGCCAGCAGCTCCTGGAGCAGTTGGTGTTGGACTGAAGCTTTCTTT.

The genes are TRBV6-2 or TRBV6-3 and TRBJ2-7; possibly TRBD1 for D (5 bases). Germline V gene sequence: CDR1 MNHEY, CDR2 SVGEGT. V lost 6 bases, J lost 4 bases, and 10 bases lay in between. CDR3 length equals 12 residues. In DNA, the CDR3 is TGTGCCAGCAGCACGACAGTTTACGAGCAGTACTTC. This codes for CASSTTVYEQYF.